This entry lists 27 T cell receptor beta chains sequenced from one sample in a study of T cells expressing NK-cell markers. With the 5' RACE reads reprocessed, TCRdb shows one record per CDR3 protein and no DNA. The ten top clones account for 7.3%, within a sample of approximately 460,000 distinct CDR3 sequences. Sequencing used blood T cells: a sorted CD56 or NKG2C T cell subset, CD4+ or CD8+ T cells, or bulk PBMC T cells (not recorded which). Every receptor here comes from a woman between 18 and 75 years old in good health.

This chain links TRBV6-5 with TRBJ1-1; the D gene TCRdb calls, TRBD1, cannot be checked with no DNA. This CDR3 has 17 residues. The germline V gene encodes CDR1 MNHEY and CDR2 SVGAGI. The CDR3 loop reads CASSYGAWAGQGTEAFF.

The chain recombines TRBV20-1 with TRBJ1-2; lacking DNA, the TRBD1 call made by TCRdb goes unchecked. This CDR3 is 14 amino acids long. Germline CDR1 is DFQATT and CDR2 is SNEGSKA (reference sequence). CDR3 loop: CSATSLRTGDGYTF.

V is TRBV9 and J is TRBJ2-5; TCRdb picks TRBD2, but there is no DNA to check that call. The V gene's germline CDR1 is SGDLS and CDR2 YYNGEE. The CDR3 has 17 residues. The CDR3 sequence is CASNPRGAKMYQETQYF.

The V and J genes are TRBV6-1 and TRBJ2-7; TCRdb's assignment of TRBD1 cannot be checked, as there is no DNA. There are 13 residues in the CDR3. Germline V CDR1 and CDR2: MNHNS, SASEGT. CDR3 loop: CASRPQGRYEQYF.

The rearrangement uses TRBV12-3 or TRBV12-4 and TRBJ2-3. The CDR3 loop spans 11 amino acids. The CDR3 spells CASLGADTQYF.

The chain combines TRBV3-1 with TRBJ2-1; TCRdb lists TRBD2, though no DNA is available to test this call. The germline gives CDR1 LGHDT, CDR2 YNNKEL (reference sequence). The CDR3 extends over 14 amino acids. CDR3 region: CASARRGGQSEQFF.

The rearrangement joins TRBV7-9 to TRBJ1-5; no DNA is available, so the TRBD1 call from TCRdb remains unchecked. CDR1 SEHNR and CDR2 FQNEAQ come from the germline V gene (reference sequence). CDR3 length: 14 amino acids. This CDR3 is CASSASTGVQPQHF.

CDR3 sequence: CASSFSSGANVLTF. The chain is built from TRBV12-3 or TRBV12-4 and TRBJ2-6. The CDR3 consists of 14 residues.

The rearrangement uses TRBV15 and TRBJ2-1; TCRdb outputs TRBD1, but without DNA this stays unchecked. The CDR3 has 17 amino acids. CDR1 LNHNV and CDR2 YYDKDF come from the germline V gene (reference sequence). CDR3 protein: CATRPPAPISSYNEQFF.

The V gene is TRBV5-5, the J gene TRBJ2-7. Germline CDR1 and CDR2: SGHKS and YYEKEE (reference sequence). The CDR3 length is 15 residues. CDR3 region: CASSYSYYSSYEQYF.

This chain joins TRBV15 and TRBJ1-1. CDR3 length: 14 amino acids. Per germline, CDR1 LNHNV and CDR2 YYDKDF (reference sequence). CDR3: CATSRPSPNTEAFF. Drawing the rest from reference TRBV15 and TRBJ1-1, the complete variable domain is DAMVIQNPRYQVTQFGKPVTLSCSQTLNHNVMYWYQQKSSQAPKLLFHYYDKDFNNEADTPDNFQSRRPNTSFCFLDIRSPGLGDTAMYLCATSRPSPNTEAFFGQGTRLTVV.

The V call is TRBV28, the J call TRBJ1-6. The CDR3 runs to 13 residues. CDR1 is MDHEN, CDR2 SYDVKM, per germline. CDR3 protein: CASGRRSGSPLHF.

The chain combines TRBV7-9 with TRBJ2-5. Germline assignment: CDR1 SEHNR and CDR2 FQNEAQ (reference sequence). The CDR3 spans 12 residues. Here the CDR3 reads CASSSSLETQYF.

CDR3 region: CASSSHSYVGSPLHF. The chain is built from TRBV7-2 and TRBJ1-6. This CDR3 has 15 residues. CDR1 is SGHTA and CDR2 is FQGNSA in the germline V gene.

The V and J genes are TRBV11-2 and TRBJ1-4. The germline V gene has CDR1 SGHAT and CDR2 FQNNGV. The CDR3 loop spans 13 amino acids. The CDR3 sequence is CASRHHENEKLFF.

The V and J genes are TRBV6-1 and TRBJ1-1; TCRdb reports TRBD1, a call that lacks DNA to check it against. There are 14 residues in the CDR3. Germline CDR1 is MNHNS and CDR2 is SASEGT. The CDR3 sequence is CASSEGTGDTEAFF.

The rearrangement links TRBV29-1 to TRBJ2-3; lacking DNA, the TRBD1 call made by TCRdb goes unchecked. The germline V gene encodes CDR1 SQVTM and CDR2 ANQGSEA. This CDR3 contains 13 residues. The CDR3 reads CSVVGRITDTQYF.

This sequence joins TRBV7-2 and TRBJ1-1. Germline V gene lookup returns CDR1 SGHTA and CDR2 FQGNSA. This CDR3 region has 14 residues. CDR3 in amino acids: CASSLYPPNTEAFF.

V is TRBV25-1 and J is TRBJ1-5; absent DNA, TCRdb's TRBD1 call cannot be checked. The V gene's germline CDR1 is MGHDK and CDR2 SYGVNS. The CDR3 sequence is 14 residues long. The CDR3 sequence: CATGGKNSNQPQHF. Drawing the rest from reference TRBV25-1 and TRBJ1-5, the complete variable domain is EADIYQTPRYLVIGTGKKITLECSQTMGHDKMYWYQQDPGMELHLIHYSYGVNSTEKGDLSSESTVSRIRTEHFPLTLESARPSHTSQYLCATGGKNSNQPQHFGDGTRLSIL.

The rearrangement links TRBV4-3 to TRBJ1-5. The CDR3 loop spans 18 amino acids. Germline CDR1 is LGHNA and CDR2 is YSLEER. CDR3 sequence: CASSQGLVGRDKNQPQHF.

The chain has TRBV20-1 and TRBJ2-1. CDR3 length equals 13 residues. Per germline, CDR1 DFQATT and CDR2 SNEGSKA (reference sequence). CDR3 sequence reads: CSAIETPYNEQFF.

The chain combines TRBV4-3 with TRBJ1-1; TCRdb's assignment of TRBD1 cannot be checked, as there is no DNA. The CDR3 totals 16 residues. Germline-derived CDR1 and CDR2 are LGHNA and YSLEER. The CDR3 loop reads CASSQDISGAQVLAFF.

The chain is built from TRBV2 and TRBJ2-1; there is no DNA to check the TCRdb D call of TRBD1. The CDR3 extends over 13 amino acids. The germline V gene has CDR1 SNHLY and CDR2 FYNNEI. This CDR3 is CASSNEGGNEQFF.

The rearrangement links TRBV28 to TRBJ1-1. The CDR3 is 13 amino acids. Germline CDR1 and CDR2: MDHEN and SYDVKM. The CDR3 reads CAAQLRVGTEAFF.

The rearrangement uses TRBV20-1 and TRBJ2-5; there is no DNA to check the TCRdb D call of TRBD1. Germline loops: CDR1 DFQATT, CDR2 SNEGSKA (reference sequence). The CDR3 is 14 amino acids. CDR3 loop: CSARGPGKRETQYF.

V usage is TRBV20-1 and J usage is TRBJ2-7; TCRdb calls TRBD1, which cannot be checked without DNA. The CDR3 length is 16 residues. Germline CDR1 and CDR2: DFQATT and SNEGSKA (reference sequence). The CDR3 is CSARESLWDRGYEQYF.

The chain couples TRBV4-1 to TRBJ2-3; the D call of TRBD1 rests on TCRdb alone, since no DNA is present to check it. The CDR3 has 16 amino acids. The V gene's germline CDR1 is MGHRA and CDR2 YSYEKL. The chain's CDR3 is CASSQDWRGTTDTQYF.